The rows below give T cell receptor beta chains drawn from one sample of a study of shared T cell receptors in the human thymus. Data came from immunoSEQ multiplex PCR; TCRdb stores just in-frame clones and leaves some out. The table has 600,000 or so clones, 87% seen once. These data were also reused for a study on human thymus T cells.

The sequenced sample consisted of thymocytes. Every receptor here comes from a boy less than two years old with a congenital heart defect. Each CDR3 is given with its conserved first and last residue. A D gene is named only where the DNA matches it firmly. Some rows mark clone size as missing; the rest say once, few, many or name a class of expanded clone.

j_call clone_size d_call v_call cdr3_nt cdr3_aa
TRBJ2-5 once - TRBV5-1 TGCGCCAGCAGCTTAGCCCTATCCCTCCCAGGGGGGGAGACCCAGTACTTC CASSLALSLPGGETQYF
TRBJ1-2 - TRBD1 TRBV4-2 TGTGCCAGCAGCCCGACAGGGGACGGCTACACCTTC CASSPTGDGYTF
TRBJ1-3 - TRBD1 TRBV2 TGTGCCAGCGGGACAGGGAGCTCTGGAAACACCATATATTTT CASGTGSSGNTIYF
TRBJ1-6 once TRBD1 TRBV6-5 TGTGCCAGCAGTCCCGGGACAGACTATAATTCACCCCTCCACTTT CASSPGTDYNSPLHF
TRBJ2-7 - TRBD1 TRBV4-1 TGCGCCAGCAGCCTTCGACAGGGCAGCTACGAGCAGTACTTC CASSLRQGSYEQYF
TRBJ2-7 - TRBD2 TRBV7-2 TGTGCCAGCAGCCTCGGGACTAGCGGGGGTGCCTACGAGCAGTACTTC CASSLGTSGGAYEQYF
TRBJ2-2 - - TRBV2 TGTGCCAGCAGTGATTTCGGGAACACCGGGGAGCTGTTTTTT CASSDFGNTGELFF
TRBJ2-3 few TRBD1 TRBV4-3 TGCGCCAGCAGCCCTGGACAGGGGGCGCGAGATACGCAGTATTTT CASSPGQGARDTQYF
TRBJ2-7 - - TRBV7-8 TGTGCCAGCAGCTTGAAAGGAGCGAACTACGAGCAGTACTTC CASSLKGANYEQYF
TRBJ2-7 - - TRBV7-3 TGTGCCAGCAGCTTAATACAGGTCGTACCTAATCCCTACGAGCAGTACTTC CASSLIQVVPNPYEQYF
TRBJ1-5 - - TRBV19 TGTGCCAGTAGTATAGATGGATACTATAGCAATCAGCCCCAGCATTTT CASSIDGYYSNQPQHF
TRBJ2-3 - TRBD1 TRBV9 TGTGCCAGCAGCGTAAGAAGGACAGGAACCACAGATACGCAGTATTTT CASSVRRTGTTDTQYF
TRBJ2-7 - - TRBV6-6 TGTGCCAGCAGCCTTGACAGAAACTACGAGCAGTACTTC CASSLDRNYEQYF
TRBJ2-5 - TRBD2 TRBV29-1 TGCAGCGTTTGGCGGGGGGACCAAGAGACCCAGTACTTC CSVWRGDQETQYF
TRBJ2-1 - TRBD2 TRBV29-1 TGCAGCGTCCCGCAGGGGCGGGGGGTGTGGCCCGGTGAGCAGTTCTTC CSVPQGRGVWPGEQFF
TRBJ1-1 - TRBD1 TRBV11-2 TGTGCCAGCAGCTTAGCAGGGGGTGATAGGACTGAAGCTTTCTTT CASSLAGGDRTEAFF
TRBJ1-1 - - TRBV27 TGTGCCAGCAAAGGGGTACGGGGAGGGAGTACTGAAGCTTTCTTT CASKGVRGGSTEAFF
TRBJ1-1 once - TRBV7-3 TGTGCCAGCAGCTCCTGTCCGGACAGCTCGAAGGGGGAAGCTTTCTTT CASSSCPDSSKGEAFF
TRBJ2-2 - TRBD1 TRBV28 TGTGCCAGCAGTACTAAGGACAGGGCTGCGGAAACCGGGGAGCTGTTTTTT CASSTKDRAAETGELFF
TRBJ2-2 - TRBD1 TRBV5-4 TGTGCCAGCAGCCTTCCCCCTGACAGGGACACCGGGGAGCTGTTTTTT CASSLPPDRDTGELFF
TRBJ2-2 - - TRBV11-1 TGTGCCAGCAGCTTACCGCGAAACACCGGGGAGCTGTTTTTT CASSLPRNTGELFF
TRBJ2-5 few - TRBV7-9 TGTGCCAGCAGCTTCGCTAAAGAGACCCAGTACTTC CASSFAKETQYF
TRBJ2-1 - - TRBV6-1 TGTGCCAGCAGCTCGAAACTAGGTCCCAATGAGCAGTTCTTC CASSSKLGPNEQFF
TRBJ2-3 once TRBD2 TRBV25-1 TGTGCCAGCAGTCGGGGCGGGAGGGCGCTCACAGATACGCAGTATTTT CASSRGGRALTDTQYF
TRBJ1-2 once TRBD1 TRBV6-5 TGTGCCAGCAGCTTCCGCGGGACAGGGAACTATGGCTACACCTTC CASSFRGTGNYGYTF
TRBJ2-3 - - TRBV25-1 TGTGCCAGCAGCCCTATTGGGGACTTTCTTCCTCCGGATACGCAGTATTTT CASSPIGDFLPPDTQYF
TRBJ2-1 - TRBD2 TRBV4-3 TGCGCCAGCAGCCAAGATGGACTAGCGGGAGATAATGAGCAGTTCTTC CASSQDGLAGDNEQFF
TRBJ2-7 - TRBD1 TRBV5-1 TGCGCCAGCAGGGGACAGGGGGCTTACGAGCAGTACTTC CASRGQGAYEQYF
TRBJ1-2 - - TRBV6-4 TGTGCCAGCAGTGCCCACCAGGGGCTAAACTATGGCTACACCTTC CASSAHQGLNYGYTF
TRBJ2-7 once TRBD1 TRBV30 TGTGCCTGGAGTCCGCGCCCTCTGGACAGGACCGGCTCCTACGAGCAGTACTTC CAWSPRPLDRTGSYEQYF
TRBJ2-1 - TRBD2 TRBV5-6 TGTGCCAGCAGCTGGGGGGGACTAGCGGAGGAGCAGTTCTTC CASSWGGLAEEQFF
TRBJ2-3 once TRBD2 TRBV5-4 TGTGCCAGCAGCTCCGGACTAGCGGGCTTAACAGATACGCAGTATTTT CASSSGLAGLTDTQYF
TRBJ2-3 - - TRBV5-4 TGTGCCAGCAGCTCCTCCTTAGCGTCCGTTAGCACAGATACGCAGTATTTT CASSSSLASVSTDTQYF
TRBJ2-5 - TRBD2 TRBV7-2 TGTGCCAGCAGCTCCCTAGGACTAGCGGGGGAAGAGACCCAGTACTTC CASSSLGLAGEETQYF
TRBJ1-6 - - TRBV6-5 TGTGCCAGCAGTTACGCGGGGCAGCCCCTCCACTTT CASSYAGQPLHF
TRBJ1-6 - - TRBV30 TGTGCCTGGACGCAGGGGATGGATTCACCCCTCCACTTT CAWTQGMDSPLHF
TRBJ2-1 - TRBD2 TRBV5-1 TGCGCCAGCAGCTTACTAGCGGGAGATGAGCAGTTCTTC CASSLLAGDEQFF
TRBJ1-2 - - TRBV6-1 TGTGCCAGCAGTGAAGTAAGCACTCGGAACTATGGCTACACCTTC CASSEVSTRNYGYTF
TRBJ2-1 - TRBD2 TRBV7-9 TGTGCCTCGACGTGGATCGGGACTAGCGGGAGTATCGGGATCAATGAGCAGTTCTTC CASTWIGTSGSIGINEQFF
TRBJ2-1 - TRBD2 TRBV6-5 TGTGCCAGCAGCAATAGCGGGAGGTCTGGAGACGAGCAGTTCTTC CASSNSGRSGDEQFF
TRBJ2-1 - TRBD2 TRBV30 TGTGCCTGGAGTGTACTCTTGGACGGGGGGGGCAGCTCCTACAATGAGCAGTTCTTC CAWSVLLDGGGSSYNEQFF
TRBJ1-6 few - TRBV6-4 TGTGCCAGCAGTGACGACAGGAGCCATAATAATTCACCCCTCCACTTT CASSDDRSHNNSPLHF
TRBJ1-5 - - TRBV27 TGTGCCAGCAGTTTATCCGGGATCCCAAGCAATCAGCCCCAGCATTTT CASSLSGIPSNQPQHF
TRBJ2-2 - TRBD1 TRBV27 TGTGCCAGCAGTTTCCGGACAGGGGGCGTTTTAAGTGGGGAGCTGTTTTTT CASSFRTGGVLSGELFF
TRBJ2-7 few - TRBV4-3 TGCGCCAGCAGTGGCGGCAGGGAAGGCTACGAGCAGTACTTC CASSGGREGYEQYF
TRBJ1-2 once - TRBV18 TGTGCCAGCTCCCAAACTCGTGGGAGGAGAGGCTATGGCTACACCTTC CASSQTRGRRGYGYTF
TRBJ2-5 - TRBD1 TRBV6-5 TGTGCCAGCAGTTACTCGGGGACAGGAAAAGAGACCCAGTACTTC CASSYSGTGKETQYF
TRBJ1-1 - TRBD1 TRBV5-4 TGTGCCAGCAGCCCCGGGACAGGGGGATTCATGAACACTGAAGCTTTCTTT CASSPGTGGFMNTEAFF
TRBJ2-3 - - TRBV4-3 TGCGCCAGCAGCCAAGTAGGGGGAGGGGATACGCAGTATTTT CASSQVGGGDTQYF
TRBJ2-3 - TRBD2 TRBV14 TGTGCCAGCAGCCAAGACTGGACGGGGGGAGGGCCCCGAGATACGCAGTATTTT CASSQDWTGGGPRDTQYF
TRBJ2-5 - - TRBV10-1 TGCGCCAGCATAGAGGCTCGGATGGAGACCCAGTACTTC CASIEARMETQYF
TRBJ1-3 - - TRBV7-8 TGTGCCAGCAGCTTAACCGAACAGGTTTCCTCTGGAAACACCATATATTTT CASSLTEQVSSGNTIYF
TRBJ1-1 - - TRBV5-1 TGCGCCAGCAGCTCCCAACAGGGTGTAAACACTGAAGCTTTCTTT CASSSQQGVNTEAFF
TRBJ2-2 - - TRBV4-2 TGTGCCAGCAGCCAAGGCGCCGGACTATCCGCGAACACCGGGGAGCTGTTTTTT CASSQGAGLSANTGELFF